Listed below are T cell receptor beta chains from one sample, sequenced in a study of early T cells in non-severe SARS-CoV-2 infection. TCRdb used MiXCR to reprocess the 5' RACE reads, holding one entry per CDR3 protein. The sample consists of 60,000 or so distinct CDR3 sequences, around 9.7% of them appearing once. The sequenced material came from whole blood. Source of these receptors: an adult who was a healthcare worker with PCR-confirmed SARS-CoV-2 infection or an uninfected control (not recorded which). CDR3s include the opening cysteine and the closing phenylalanine or tryptophan. D genes are given only for firm matches. The listing skips clone size in some rows; elsewhere it reads once, few, many or a size class.

CDR3	DNA	size	V	J	D
CASSLESGGAWVEQYF	TGTGCCAGCAGCTTAGAAAGCGGGGGGGCCTGGGTAGAGCAGTACTTC	few	TRBV7-2	TRBJ2-7	TRBD2
CASRPGQGGDYTF	TGTGCCAGCAGACCCGGACAGGGAGGTGACTACACCTTC	NA	TRBV25-1	TRBJ1-2	TRBD1
CSAVLTSGKKTQYF	TGCAGTGCCGTCTTGACTAGCGGAAAAAAGACGCAGTATTTT	few	TRBV20-1	TRBJ2-3	TRBD2
CASGLVGGNEQFF	TGTGCCAGCGGCTTAGTAGGCGGTAATGAGCAGTTCTTC	NA	TRBV11-3	TRBJ2-1	NA
CASSPGQPNSPLHF	TGTGCCAGTAGTCCCGGACAGCCTAATTCACCCCTCCACTTT	few	TRBV19	TRBJ1-6	NA
CASSLMRGTDTQYF	TGTGCCAGCAGTTTAATGCGGGGCACAGATACGCAGTATTTT	few	TRBV12-3/TRBV12-4	TRBJ2-3	NA
CASSQALGYEQYF	TGTGCCAGCAGCCAAGCGTTGGGTTACGAGCAGTACTTC	many	TRBV3-1	TRBJ2-7	NA
CASGGLAGITDTQYF	TGTGCCAGCGGGGGACTAGCGGGGATCACAGATACGCAGTATTTT	few	TRBV7-8	TRBJ2-3	TRBD2
CASSSTGGGQPQHF	TGTGCCAGCAGTTCGACAGGGGGAGGGCAGCCCCAGCATTTT	NA	TRBV12-3/TRBV12-4	TRBJ1-5	TRBD1
CASSAFNEDTQYF	TGTGCCAGCAGCGCGTTTAACGAAGATACGCAGTATTTT	NA	TRBV7-3	TRBJ2-3	NA
CASREGTGITEAFF	TGTGCCAGCAGGGAGGGGACCGGAATCACTGAAGCTTTCTTT	many	TRBV25-1	TRBJ1-1	NA
CASSIGRVSSYEQYF	TGTGCCAGTAGTATTGGACGTGTGAGCTCCTACGAGCAGTACTTC	NA	TRBV19	TRBJ2-7	NA
CASSFGFSPQPQHF	TGTGCCAGCAGTTTTGGATTTTCTCCTCAGCCCCAGCATTTT	few	TRBV12-3/TRBV12-4	TRBJ1-5	NA
CASSEWTGGADTQYF	TGTGCCAGCAGTGAATGGACAGGGGGAGCAGATACGCAGTATTTT	few	TRBV6-4	TRBJ2-3	TRBD1
CASSWGAGADEKLFF	TGTGCCAGCTCATGGGGGGCAGGGGCGGATGAAAAACTGTTTTTT	NA	TRBV6-1	TRBJ1-4	NA
CATRRGRATGELFF	TGTGCCACCAGGAGGGGACGCGCCACCGGGGAGCTGTTTTTT	few	TRBV15	TRBJ2-2	NA
CSARGSGGTETQYF	TGCAGTGCTAGAGGAAGCGGGGGGACGGAGACCCAGTACTTC	many	TRBV20-1	TRBJ2-5	TRBD2
CASSQETGMYNEQFF	TGTGCCAGCAGCCAAGAAACAGGGATGTACAATGAGCAGTTCTTC	many	TRBV3-1	TRBJ2-1	NA
CSARDGSSGRGYEQYF	TGCAGTGCTAGAGATGGTTCCTCGGGCAGGGGTTACGAGCAGTACTTC	NA	TRBV20-1	TRBJ2-7	NA
CVSSSPGQGADYGYTF	TGCGTCAGCAGCAGTCCGGGACAGGGGGCGGACTATGGCTACACCTTC	NA	TRBV5-1	TRBJ1-2	TRBD1
CASSSRGEGTDTQYF	TGTGCCAGCAGCTCGAGAGGGGAGGGCACAGATACGCAGTATTTT	many	TRBV7-9	TRBJ2-3	NA
CASSLGRQETQYF	TGTGCCAGCAGCTTAGGAAGGCAAGAGACCCAGTACTTC	NA	TRBV7-3	TRBJ2-5	NA
CASSLRQARETQYF	TGTGCCAGCAGCTTAAGGCAGGCCAGGGAGACCCAGTACTTC	NA	TRBV7-2	TRBJ2-5	NA
CASSSGGREQYF	TGTGCCAGCAGCTCCGGGGGGCGCGAGCAGTACTTC	once	TRBV13	TRBJ2-7	NA
CASSLEGVELFF	TGTGCCAGCAGCTTAGAAGGTGTGGAGCTGTTTTTT	many	TRBV7-3	TRBJ2-2	NA
CASSLDPGLRNSPLHF	TGTGCCAGCAGCTTGGATCCGGGACTGAGAAATTCACCCCTCCACTTT	NA	TRBV5-5	TRBJ1-6	NA
CASSLASNTQYF	TGCGCCAGCAGCTTGGCCTCTAATACGCAGTATTTT	NA	TRBV5-1	TRBJ2-3	NA
CSARREDRGSPNYNEQFF	TGCAGTGCTAGAAGGGAGGACAGGGGGTCTCCCAATTACAATGAGCAGTTCTTC	many	TRBV20-1	TRBJ2-1	TRBD1
CSAGGGLAGGIYNEQFF	TGCAGTGCTGGAGGAGGACTAGCGGGGGGTATCTACAATGAGCAGTTCTTC	NA	TRBV20-1	TRBJ2-1	TRBD2
CASSPRTGGGGYTF	TGTGCCAGCAGTCCCAGGACAGGGGGAGGTGGCTACACCTTC	NA	TRBV27	TRBJ1-2	TRBD1
CASSTRGQDTQYF	TGCGCCAGCAGCACTAGGGGGCAAGATACGCAGTATTTT	many	TRBV4-1	TRBJ2-3	TRBD1
CASRPGAGELFF	TGTGCCAGCAGGCCGGGAGCCGGGGAGCTGTTTTTT	NA	TRBV6-2/TRBV6-3	TRBJ2-2	NA
CASSLYSHEQFF	TGTGCCAGCAGCCTTTATAGTCATGAGCAGTTCTTC	NA	TRBV9	TRBJ2-1	NA
CASSPQMDRGIDTF	TGCGCCAGCAGCCCGCAGATGGACCGCGGAATCGACACCTTC	NA	TRBV5-1	TRBJ1-2	NA
CASSHEGRTGYGYTF	TGCGCCAGCAGCCATGAGGGTAGAACAGGCTATGGCTACACCTTC	many	TRBV4-1	TRBJ1-2	NA
CASSLPGQGIYGYTF	TGTGCCAGCAGCTTACCTGGACAGGGGATCTATGGCTACACCTTC	NA	TRBV11-2	TRBJ1-2	TRBD1
CASSNRGRGYTF	TGTGCCAGTAGTAACCGGGGACGTGGCTACACCTTC	many	TRBV19	TRBJ1-2	NA
CASSPGANVLTF	TGTGCCAGCAGTCCGGGGGCCAACGTCCTGACTTTC	many	TRBV6-6	TRBJ2-6	NA
CATSVNPFNSPLHF	TGTGCCACCAGTGTCAACCCATTTAATTCACCCCTCCACTTT	few	TRBV24-1	TRBJ1-6	NA
CASSSGLTNEQFF	TGTGCCAGCAGCTCGGGACTAACCAATGAGCAGTTCTTC	few	TRBV7-3	TRBJ2-1	TRBD2
CASSLGGEWTEAFF	TGTGCCAGCAGTTTAGGGGGCGAGTGGACTGAAGCTTTCTTT	NA	TRBV12-3/TRBV12-4	TRBJ1-1	NA
CASSTHPFVGQSFF	TGTGCCAGCAGCACCCATCCGTTCGTGGGACAGTCTTTCTTT	NA	TRBV11-2	TRBJ1-1	TRBD1
CASSYRGGQETQYF	TGTGCCAGCAGCTACAGGGGAGGGCAAGAGACCCAGTACTTC	few	TRBV12-3/TRBV12-4	TRBJ2-5	NA
CSVERSGGRTGELFF	TGCAGCGTAGAACGCTCTGGGGGGCGGACCGGGGAGCTGTTTTTT	many	TRBV29-1	TRBJ2-2	NA
CASSEPLTTGPTDTQYF	TGTGCCAGCAGTGAGCCCCTGACGACAGGGCCCACAGATACGCAGTATTTT	few	TRBV2	TRBJ2-3	TRBD1
CASSGGDNEQFF	TGTGCCAGTTCAGGGGGGGACAATGAGCAGTTCTTC	many	TRBV2	TRBJ2-1	NA
CAWVRLSNTEAFF	TGTGCCTGGGTGCGGCTCTCGAACACTGAAGCTTTCTTT	few	TRBV30	TRBJ1-1	NA
CSVSSGFYNEQFF	TGCAGCGTTTCAAGCGGGTTCTACAATGAGCAGTTCTTC	NA	TRBV29-1	TRBJ2-1	NA
CASSTGTTLNEQFF	TGTGCCAGCAGCACAGGGACTACCCTCAATGAGCAGTTCTTC	few	TRBV11-1	TRBJ2-1	NA
CASSPLANSEQFF	TGTGCCAGCAGCCCTCTAGCCAACAGTGAGCAGTTCTTC	NA	TRBV5-5	TRBJ2-1	NA
CASSQGPASRRYGYTF	TGCGCCAGCAGTCAAGGCCCGGCCTCTCGACGTTATGGCTACACCTTC	NA	TRBV5-1	TRBJ1-2	NA
CASSPLVTNEQFF	TGTGCCAGCTCACCATTAGTAACAAATGAGCAGTTCTTC	few	TRBV18	TRBJ2-1	NA
CSVEADSDGYTF	TGCAGCGTTGAAGCGGATAGTGATGGCTACACCTTC	few	TRBV29-1	TRBJ1-2	NA
CASSAGGDSPLHF	TGTGCCAGCTCAGCAGGCGGGGATTCACCCCTCCACTTT	NA	TRBV18	TRBJ1-6	NA
CASSIQGTEAFF	TGTGCCAGTAGTATTCAGGGGACTGAAGCTTTCTTT	NA	TRBV19	TRBJ1-1	NA
CASSLDRVNEKLFF	TGCGCCAGCAGCTTGGACAGGGTAAATGAAAAACTGTTTTTT	NA	TRBV5-1	TRBJ1-4	NA
CSARDRAGGPSYNEQFF	TGCAGTGCTAGAGATCGAGCGGGGGGGCCGTCCTACAATGAGCAGTTCTTC	NA	TRBV20-1	TRBJ2-1	TRBD2
CASSFTKTYNEQFF	TGTGCCAGCAGCTTCACTAAGACCTACAATGAGCAGTTCTTC	NA	TRBV7-9	TRBJ2-1	NA
CASSGASGANTGELFF	TGTGCCAGCAGCGGGGCTAGCGGGGCGAACACCGGGGAGCTGTTTTTT	few	TRBV9	TRBJ2-2	TRBD2
CASSPASGQSRSPLHF	TGTGCCAGCAGCCCCGCTTCAGGGCAATCGAGGTCACCCCTCCACTTT	many	TRBV7-9	TRBJ1-6	NA